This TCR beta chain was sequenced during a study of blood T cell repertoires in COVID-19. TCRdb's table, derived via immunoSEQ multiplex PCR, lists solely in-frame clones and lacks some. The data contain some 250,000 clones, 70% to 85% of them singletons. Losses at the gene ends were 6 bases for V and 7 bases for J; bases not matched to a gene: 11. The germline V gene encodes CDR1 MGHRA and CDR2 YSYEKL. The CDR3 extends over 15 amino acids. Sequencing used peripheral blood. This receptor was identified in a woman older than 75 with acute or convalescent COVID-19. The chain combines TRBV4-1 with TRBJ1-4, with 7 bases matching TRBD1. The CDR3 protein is CASSLAGTEGEKLFF. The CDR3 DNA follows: TGCGCCAGCAGTTTGGCAGGGACAGAGGGTGAAAAACTGTTTTTT.